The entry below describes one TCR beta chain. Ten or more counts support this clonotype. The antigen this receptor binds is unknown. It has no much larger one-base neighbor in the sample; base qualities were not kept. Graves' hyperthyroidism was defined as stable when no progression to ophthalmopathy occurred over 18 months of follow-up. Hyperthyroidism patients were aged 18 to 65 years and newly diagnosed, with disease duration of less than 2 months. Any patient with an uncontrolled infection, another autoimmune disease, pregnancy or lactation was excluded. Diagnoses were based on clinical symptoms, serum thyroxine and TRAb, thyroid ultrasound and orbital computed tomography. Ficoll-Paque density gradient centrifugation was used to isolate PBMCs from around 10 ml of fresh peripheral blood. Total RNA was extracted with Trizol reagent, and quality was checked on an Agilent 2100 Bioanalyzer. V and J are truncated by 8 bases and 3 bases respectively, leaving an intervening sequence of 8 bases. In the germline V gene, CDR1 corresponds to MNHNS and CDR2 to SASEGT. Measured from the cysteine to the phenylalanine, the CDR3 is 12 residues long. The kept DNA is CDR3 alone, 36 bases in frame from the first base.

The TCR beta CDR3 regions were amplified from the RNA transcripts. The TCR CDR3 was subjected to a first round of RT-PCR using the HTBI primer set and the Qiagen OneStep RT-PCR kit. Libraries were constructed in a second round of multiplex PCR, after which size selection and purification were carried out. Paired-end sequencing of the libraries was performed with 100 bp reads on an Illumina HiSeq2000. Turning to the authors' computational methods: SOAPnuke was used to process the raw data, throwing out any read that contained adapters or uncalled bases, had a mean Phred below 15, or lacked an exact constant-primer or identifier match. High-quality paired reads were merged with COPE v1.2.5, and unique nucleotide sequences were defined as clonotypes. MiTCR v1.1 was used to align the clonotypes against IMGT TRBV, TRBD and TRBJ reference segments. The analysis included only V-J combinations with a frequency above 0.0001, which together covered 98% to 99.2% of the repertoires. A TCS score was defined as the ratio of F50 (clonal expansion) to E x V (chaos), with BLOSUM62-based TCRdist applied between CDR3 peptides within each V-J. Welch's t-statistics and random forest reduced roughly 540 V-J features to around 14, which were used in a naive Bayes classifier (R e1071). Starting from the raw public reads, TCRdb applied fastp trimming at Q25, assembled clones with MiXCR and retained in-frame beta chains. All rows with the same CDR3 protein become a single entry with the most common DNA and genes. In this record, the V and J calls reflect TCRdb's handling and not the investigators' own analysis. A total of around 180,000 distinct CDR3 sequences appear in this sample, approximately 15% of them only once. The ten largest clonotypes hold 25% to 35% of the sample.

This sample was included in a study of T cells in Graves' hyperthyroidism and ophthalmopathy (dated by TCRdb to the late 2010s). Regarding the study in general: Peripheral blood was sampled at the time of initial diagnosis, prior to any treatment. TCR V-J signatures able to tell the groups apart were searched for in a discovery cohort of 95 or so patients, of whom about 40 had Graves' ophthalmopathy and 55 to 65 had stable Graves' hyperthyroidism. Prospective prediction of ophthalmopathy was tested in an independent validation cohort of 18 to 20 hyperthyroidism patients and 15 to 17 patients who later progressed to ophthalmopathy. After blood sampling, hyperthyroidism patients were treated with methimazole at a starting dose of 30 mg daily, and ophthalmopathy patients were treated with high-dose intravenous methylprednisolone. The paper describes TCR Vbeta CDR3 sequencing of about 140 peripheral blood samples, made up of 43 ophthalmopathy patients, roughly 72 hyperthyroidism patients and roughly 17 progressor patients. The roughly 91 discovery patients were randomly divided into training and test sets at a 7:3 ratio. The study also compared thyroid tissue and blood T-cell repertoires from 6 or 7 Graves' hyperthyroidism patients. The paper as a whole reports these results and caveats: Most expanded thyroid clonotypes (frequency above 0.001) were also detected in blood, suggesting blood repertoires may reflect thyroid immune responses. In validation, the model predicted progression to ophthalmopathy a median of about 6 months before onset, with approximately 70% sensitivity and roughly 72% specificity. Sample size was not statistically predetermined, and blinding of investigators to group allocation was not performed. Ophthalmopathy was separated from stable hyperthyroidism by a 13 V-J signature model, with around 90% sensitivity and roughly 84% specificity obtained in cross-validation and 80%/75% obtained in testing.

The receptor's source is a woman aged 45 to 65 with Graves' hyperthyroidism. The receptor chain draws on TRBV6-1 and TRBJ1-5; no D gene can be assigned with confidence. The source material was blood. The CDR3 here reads CASGKNNQPQHF. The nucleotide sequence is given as TGTGCCAGCGGGAAGAACAATCAGCCCCAGCATTTT.